Described below is a single T cell receptor (beta chain) sequence and its context. The data originate from a study of long-term antiretroviral therapy in people with HIV. The V gene's germline CDR1 is SGHTA and CDR2 FQGNSA. The V gene lost 3 bases and the J gene lost 4 bases, with 18 bases spanning the gap. CDR3 length: 16 residues. The libraries were made with immunoSEQ v3.0 at survey level. Produced via immunoSEQ multiplex PCR; TCRdb's table is partial and in-frame only. The sample holds some 21,000 clones, roughly 82% seen once. The clonotype comes from a man in his fifties with HIV. Here the sequenced sample was unsorted PBMCs, taken 0.3 years after starting antiretroviral therapy. The chain is built from TRBV7-2 and TRBJ1-1; D call uncertain. The CDR3: CASSFDPTSPGTEAFF. CDR3 coding DNA: TGTGCCAGCAGCTTCGACCCTACCTCTCCTGGCACTGAAGCTTTCTTT.